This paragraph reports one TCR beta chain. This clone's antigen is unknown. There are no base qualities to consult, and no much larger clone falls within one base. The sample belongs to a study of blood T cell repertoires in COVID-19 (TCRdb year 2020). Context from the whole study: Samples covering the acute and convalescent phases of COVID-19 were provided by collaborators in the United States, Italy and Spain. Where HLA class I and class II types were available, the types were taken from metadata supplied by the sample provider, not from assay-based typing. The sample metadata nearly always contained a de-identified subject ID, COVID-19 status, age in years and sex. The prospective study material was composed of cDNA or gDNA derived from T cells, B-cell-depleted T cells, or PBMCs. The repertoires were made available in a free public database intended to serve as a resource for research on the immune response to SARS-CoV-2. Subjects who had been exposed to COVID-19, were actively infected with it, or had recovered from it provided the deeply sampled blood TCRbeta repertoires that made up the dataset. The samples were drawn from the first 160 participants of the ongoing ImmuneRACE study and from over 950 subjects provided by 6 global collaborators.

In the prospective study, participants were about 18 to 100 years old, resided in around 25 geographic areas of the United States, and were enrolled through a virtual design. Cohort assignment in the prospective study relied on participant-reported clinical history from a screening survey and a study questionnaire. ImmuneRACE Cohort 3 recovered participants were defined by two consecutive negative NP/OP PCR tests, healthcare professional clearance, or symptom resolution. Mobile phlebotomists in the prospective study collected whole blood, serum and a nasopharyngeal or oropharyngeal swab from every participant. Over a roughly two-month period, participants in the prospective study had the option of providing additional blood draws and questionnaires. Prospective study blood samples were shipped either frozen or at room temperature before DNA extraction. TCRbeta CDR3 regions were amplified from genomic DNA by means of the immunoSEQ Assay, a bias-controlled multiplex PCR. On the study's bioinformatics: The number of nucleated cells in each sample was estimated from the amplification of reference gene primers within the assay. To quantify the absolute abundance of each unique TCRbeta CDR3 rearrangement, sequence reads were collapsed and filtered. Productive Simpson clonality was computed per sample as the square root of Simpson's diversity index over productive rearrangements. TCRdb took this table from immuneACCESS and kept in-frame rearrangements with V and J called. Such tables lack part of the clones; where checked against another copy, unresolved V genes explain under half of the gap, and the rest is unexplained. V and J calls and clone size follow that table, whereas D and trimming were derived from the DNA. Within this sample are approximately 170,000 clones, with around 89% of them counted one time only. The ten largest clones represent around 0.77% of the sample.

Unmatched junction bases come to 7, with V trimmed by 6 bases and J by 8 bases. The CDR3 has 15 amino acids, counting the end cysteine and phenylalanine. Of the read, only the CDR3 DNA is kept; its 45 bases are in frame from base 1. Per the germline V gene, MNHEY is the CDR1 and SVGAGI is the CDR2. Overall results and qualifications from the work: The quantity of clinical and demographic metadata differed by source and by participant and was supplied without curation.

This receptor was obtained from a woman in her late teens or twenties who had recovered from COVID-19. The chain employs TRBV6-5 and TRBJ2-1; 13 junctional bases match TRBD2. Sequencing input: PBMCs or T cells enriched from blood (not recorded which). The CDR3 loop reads CASRSTSGRGDEQFF. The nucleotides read TGTGCCAGCAGATCTACTAGCGGGAGGGGCGATGAGCAGTTCTTC.